This is a list of T cell receptor beta chains from one sample in a study of blood T cell repertoires in COVID-19. This table comes from immunoSEQ multiplex PCR, and its TCRdb copy is limited to in-frame clones, with some not included. Here the sample spans tens of thousands of clones, 86% being singletons. Material: peripheral blood. The receptors were gathered from a human donor in a cohort sampled during active COVID-19. Each CDR3 is given with its conserved first and last residue. Each record gives: D gene, V gene, J gene, CDR3 DNA, CDR3 protein. A D gene is named only where the DNA matches it firmly.

d_call: TRBD1
v_call: TRBV6-5
j_call: TRBJ1-2
cdr3_nt: TGTGCCAGCAGCGTGGGGACAGGGGAAGGCTACACCTTC
cdr3_aa: CASSVGTGEGYTF

d_call: .
v_call: TRBV5-6
j_call: TRBJ1-1
cdr3_nt: TGTGCCAGCACCCTTGGGCAACCGGGGACTGAAGCTTTCTTT
cdr3_aa: CASTLGQPGTEAFF

d_call: .
v_call: TRBV3-1/TRBV3-2
j_call: TRBJ1-5
cdr3_nt: TGTGCCAGCACCTCCGGGACAACCGGTCAGCCCCAGCATTTT
cdr3_aa: CASTSGTTGQPQHF

d_call: TRBD2
v_call: TRBV5-1
j_call: TRBJ2-1
cdr3_nt: TGCGCCAGCAGCTTAAGACTAGCGGGAAACAATGAGCAGTTCTTC
cdr3_aa: CASSLRLAGNNEQFF

d_call: TRBD2
v_call: TRBV5-5
j_call: TRBJ2-3
cdr3_nt: TGTGCCAGCACCTCTGGCGGGAGGGACACAGATACGCAGTATTTT
cdr3_aa: CASTSGGRDTDTQYF

d_call: .
v_call: TRBV2
j_call: TRBJ1-1
cdr3_nt: TGTGCCAGCAATCCGCTACTTAACACTGAAGCTTTCTTT
cdr3_aa: CASNPLLNTEAFF

d_call: .
v_call: TRBV4-1
j_call: TRBJ1-4
cdr3_nt: TGCGCCAGCAGCCAAGAGAACAGGCTCTCTGAAAAACTGTTTTTT
cdr3_aa: CASSQENRLSEKLFF

d_call: TRBD1
v_call: TRBV11-2
j_call: TRBJ1-3
cdr3_nt: TGTGCCAGCAGCCCCGACAGGGTAGGAGGAAACACCATATATTTT
cdr3_aa: CASSPDRVGGNTIYF

d_call: TRBD1
v_call: TRBV10-3
j_call: TRBJ1-5
cdr3_nt: TGTGCCATCAGTGATGGAGGGGGCGTGCAGCCCCAGCATTTT
cdr3_aa: CAISDGGGVQPQHF

d_call: TRBD1
v_call: TRBV9
j_call: TRBJ1-2
cdr3_nt: TGTGCCAGCAGCGGACAGGGGCAGACTAACTATGGCTACACCTTC
cdr3_aa: CASSGQGQTNYGYTF

d_call: TRBD2
v_call: TRBV30
j_call: TRBJ2-7
cdr3_nt: TGTGCCTGGAGTGTAGGGCTAGCGGGTGCCTACGAGCAGTACTTC
cdr3_aa: CAWSVGLAGAYEQYF

d_call: TRBD2
v_call: TRBV29-1
j_call: TRBJ2-3
cdr3_nt: TGCAGCGGCGGGGGGGGATCAGATACGCAGTATTTT
cdr3_aa: CSGGGGSDTQYF

d_call: TRBD2
v_call: TRBV7-3
j_call: TRBJ2-2
cdr3_nt: TGTGCCAGCAGCTTAGGGAGGGACACCGGGGAGCTGTTTTTT
cdr3_aa: CASSLGRDTGELFF

d_call: TRBD2
v_call: TRBV30
j_call: TRBJ2-1
cdr3_nt: TGTGCCTGGATGAGGGGACTAGCGGGAGGCAATGAGCAGTTCTTC
cdr3_aa: CAWMRGLAGGNEQFF